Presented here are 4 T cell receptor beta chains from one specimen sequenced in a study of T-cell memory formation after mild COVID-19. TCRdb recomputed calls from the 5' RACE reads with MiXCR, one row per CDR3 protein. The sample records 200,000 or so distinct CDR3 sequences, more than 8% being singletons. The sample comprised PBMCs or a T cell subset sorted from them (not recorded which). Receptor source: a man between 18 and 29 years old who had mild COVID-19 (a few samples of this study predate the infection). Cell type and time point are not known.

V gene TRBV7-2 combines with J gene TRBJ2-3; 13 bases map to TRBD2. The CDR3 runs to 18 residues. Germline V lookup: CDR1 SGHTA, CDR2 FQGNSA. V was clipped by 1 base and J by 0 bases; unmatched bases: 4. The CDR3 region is CASSLGGTSGTSTDTQYF. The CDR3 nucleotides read TGTGCCAGCAGCTTAGGAGGGACTAGCGGGACCAGCACAGATACGCAGTATTTT.

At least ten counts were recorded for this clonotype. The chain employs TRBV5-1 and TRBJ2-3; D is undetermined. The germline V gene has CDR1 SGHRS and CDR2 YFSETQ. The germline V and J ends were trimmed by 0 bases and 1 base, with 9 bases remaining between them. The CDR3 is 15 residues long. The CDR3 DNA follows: TGCGCCAGCAGCTTGGTTGCAAGGGGCACAGATACGCAGTATTTT. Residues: CASSLVARGTDTQYF.

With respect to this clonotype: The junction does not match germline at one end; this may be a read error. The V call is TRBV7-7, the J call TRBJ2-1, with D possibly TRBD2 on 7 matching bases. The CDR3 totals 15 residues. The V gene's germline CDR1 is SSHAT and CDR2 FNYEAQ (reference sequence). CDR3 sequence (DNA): TGTGCTAGCAGCGTGGGGGGGCAAAGGGGCAATGAGCAGTTCTTC. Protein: CASSVGGQRGNEQFF. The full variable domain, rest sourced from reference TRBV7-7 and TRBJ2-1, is GAGVSQSPRYKVTKRGQDVTLRCDPISSHATLYWYQQALGQGPEFLTYFNYEAQPDKSGLPSDRFSAERPEGSISTLTIQRTEQRDSAMYRCASSVGGQRGNEQFFGPGTRLTVL.

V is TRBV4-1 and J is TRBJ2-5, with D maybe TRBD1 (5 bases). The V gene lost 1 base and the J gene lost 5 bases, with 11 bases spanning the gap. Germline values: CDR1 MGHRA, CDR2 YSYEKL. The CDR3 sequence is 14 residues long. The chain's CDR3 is CASSQVARDETQYF. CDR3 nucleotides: TGCGCCAGCAGCCAAGTGGCCAGGGATGAGACCCAGTACTTC.